These T cell receptor beta chains were read from a single sample in a study of T cell repertoires in cytomegalovirus infection. TCRdb redid the calling of the reads with MiXCR, one entry per CDR3 protein. This table has under 200,000 distinct CDR3 sequences, about 22% appearing once. Their specific antigens are unknown. The specimen comprised CD8+ T cells from cultured PBMCs, sampled from culture after CMV antigen stimulation. The receptors were sampled from a human donor in good health (CMV status not recorded). Some clones in this sample may be carry-over from other donors' samples. CDR3s include the opening cysteine and the closing phenylalanine or tryptophan. The order of the fields is V gene, clone size, D gene, J gene, CDR3 protein, CDR3 DNA. D genes are given only for firm matches. Size values are once, few and many counts, or a class for expanded clones, and some rows have none.

>TRBV30|medium-sized|.|TRBJ1-2
CAWRELGDPYGYTF
TGTGCCTGGAGGGAGCTGGGAGATCCCTATGGCTACACCTTC
>TRBV6-2/TRBV6-3|few|.|TRBJ2-7
CASSYSGGRYEQYF
TGTGCCAGCAGTTACTCAGGGGGGAGATACGAGCAGTACTTC
>TRBV11-1|.|TRBD2|TRBJ2-3
CASSLFSGVAERTDTQYF
TGTGCCAGCAGCTTATTTAGCGGGGTCGCCGAGAGGACAGATACGCAGTATTTT
>TRBV7-9|.|TRBD2|TRBJ2-1
CASSKSSGVYNEQFF
TGTGCCAGCAGCAAATCTAGCGGGGTTTACAATGAGCAGTTCTTC
>TRBV9|few|.|TRBJ2-2
CASSAYTGLDTGELFF
TGTGCCAGCAGCGCTTACACGGGGCTAGACACCGGGGAGCTGTTTTTT
>TRBV20-1|few|TRBD2|TRBJ2-5
CSAWGLAGQETQYF
TGCAGTGCTTGGGGACTAGCGGGTCAAGAGACCCAGTACTTC
>TRBV12-3/TRBV12-4|.|.|TRBJ2-5
CASSFRTYEETQYF
TGTGCCAGCAGTTTCAGGACGTATGAAGAGACCCAGTACTTC
>TRBV12-5|.|TRBD1|TRBJ2-1
CASGLRDRNFNEQFF
TGTGCTAGTGGTTTGCGGGACAGAAATTTCAATGAGCAGTTCTTC
>TRBV7-8|many|.|TRBJ1-1
CASSLGWGNTEAFF
TGTGCCAGCAGCTTAGGCTGGGGGAACACTGAAGCTTTCTTT
>TRBV7-2|.|.|TRBJ1-2
CASSSSGRYYGYTF
TGTGCCAGCAGCTCATCCGGACGGTACTATGGCTACACCTTC
>TRBV6-5|few|TRBD2|TRBJ2-7
CASSYRGGRHEQYF
TGTGCCAGCAGTTACCGCGGGGGGAGGCACGAGCAGTACTTC
>TRBV19|.|.|TRBJ1-5
CASSIWEGNQPQHF
TGTGCCAGTAGTATATGGGAAGGGAATCAGCCCCAGCATTTT
>TRBV6-2/TRBV6-3|few|.|TRBJ1-1
CASSYSRGVNTEAFF
TGTGCCAGCAGTTACTCGAGAGGGGTTAACACTGAAGCTTTCTTT
>TRBV12-3/TRBV12-4|.|TRBD1|TRBJ1-5
CASSTDRDNQPQHF
TGTGCCAGCAGCACCGACAGGGACAATCAGCCCCAGCATTTT
>TRBV5-6|few|.|TRBJ1-5
CASSLALMGNQPQHF
TGTGCCAGCAGCCTGGCCCTGATGGGCAATCAGCCCCAGCATTTT
>TRBV7-2|many|.|TRBJ1-5
CASSSGLNQPQHF
TGTGCCAGCAGCTCTGGCCTCAATCAGCCCCAGCATTTT
>TRBV5-6|.|TRBD1|TRBJ1-1
CASSFQGAMTEAFF
TGTGCCAGCAGCTTCCAGGGGGCGATGACTGAAGCTTTCTTT